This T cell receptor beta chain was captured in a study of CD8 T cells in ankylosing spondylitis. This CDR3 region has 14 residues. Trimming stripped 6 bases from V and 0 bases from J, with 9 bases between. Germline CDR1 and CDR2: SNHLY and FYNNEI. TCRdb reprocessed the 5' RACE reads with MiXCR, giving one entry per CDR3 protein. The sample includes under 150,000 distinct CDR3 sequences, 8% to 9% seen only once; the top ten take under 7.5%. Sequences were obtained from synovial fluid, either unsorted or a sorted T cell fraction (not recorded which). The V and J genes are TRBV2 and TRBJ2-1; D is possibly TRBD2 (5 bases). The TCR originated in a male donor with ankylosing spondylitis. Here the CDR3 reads CASRRGISYNEQFF. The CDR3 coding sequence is TGTGCCAGCAGAAGAGGGATCTCCTACAATGAGCAGTTCTTC.